The next 25 T cell receptor beta chains were all read from a single sample in a study of cytomegalovirus exposure and HLA in healthy donors. The primer mix had 60 Vbeta and 13 Jbeta primers. Here immunoSEQ multiplex PCR was the method, and the copy in TCRdb shows in-frame clones only, minus some. The data contain under 150,000 clones, 75% to 80% of them singletons. Input material: PBMCs. The receptors come from a woman aged 40 to 50 in good health and CMV-seropositive.

The chain couples TRBV7-2 to TRBJ2-7; D perhaps matches TRBD2 (7 bases). Germline CDR1 reads SGHTA; CDR2 reads FQGNSA. This CDR3 contains 15 residues. The ends were cut back, 0 bases at V and 3 bases at J, with 12 bases in the middle. The CDR3 loop reads CASSLAGGAGYEQYF. In DNA, the CDR3 is TGTGCCAGCAGCTTAGCGGGGGGGGCTGGCTACGAGCAGTACTTC.

This chain uses TRBV2 with TRBJ1-5; 8 bases are shared with TRBD1. The V segment lost 3 bases and the J segment 1 base; nucleotides outside the gene matches: 2. Germline V lookup: CDR1 SNHLY, CDR2 FYNNEI. This CDR3 is 15 amino acids long. The chain's CDR3 is CASSETGASNQPQHF. The DNA of the CDR3 is TGTGCCAGCAGTGAGACAGGGGCAAGCAATCAGCCCCAGCATTTT.

On this clone itself: Germline and junction disagree at one end, which may indicate a read error. This chain joins TRBV7-9 and TRBJ2-7; 10 positions agree with TRBD2. The CDR3 is 17 residues long. CDR1 is SEHNR and CDR2 is FQNEAQ in the germline V gene (reference sequence). The CDR3 loop is CSSSLARGGTSDYEQYF. In DNA, the CDR3 is TGTTCCAGCAGCTTAGCTAGGGGGGGGACTAGCGACTACGAGCAGTACTTC. The entire variable domain, with the rest obtained from reference TRBV7-9 and TRBJ2-7, is as follows: DTGVSQNPRHKITKRGQNVTFRCDPISEHNRLYWYRQTLGQGPEFLTYFQNEAQLEKSRLLSDRFSAERPKGSFSTLEIQRTEQGDSAMYLCSSSLARGGTSDYEQYFGPGTRLTVT.

In regard to this clone: The germline gene is not matched at one end of the junction; a read error may be the cause. The rearrangement joins TRBV7-9 to TRBJ2-1, with D maybe TRBD2 (5 bases). Germline CDR1 reads SEHNR; CDR2 reads FQNEAQ (reference sequence). This CDR3 region has 12 residues. CDR3 protein: CSSRDLANEQFF. CDR3 coding DNA: TGTTCCAGCAGAGACCTAGCCAATGAGCAGTTCTTC. The variable domain in full, completed from reference TRBV7-9 and TRBJ2-1, reads DTGVSQNPRHKITKRGQNVTFRCDPISEHNRLYWYRQTLGQGPEFLTYFQNEAQLEKSRLLSDRFSAERPKGSFSTLEIQRTEQGDSAMYLCSSRDLANEQFFGPGTRLTVL.

This clone came up once. This chain uses TRBV5-1 with TRBJ2-3, with a possible D match to TRBD1 (5 bases). The CDR3 spans 18 residues. V lost 4 bases to trimming and J lost 1 base, with 22 bases between them. Germline CDR1 and CDR2: SGHRS and YFSETQ. This chain's CDR3 is CASSSEQGHHLRTDTQYF. The CDR3 nucleotides are TGCGCCAGCAGCAGTGAACAAGGACACCACCTTCGCACAGATACGCAGTATTTT.

This clone was counted only a few times. The chain combines TRBV6-1 with TRBJ1-5; tentatively, D is TRBD1 (6 bases). CDR1 and CDR2 from the germline V gene are MNHNS and SASEGT. V was trimmed by 5 bases and J by 0 bases, leaving 11 bases between them. The CDR3 covers 15 residues. The CDR3 loop is CASSKTGNSNQPQHF. The CDR3 DNA is TGTGCCAGCAGTAAAACAGGGAATAGCAATCAGCCCCAGCATTTT.

The rearrangement joins TRBV20-1 to TRBJ2-7; D gene uncertain. The V gene lost 3 bases and the J gene lost 3 bases, with 3 bases spanning the gap. There are 10 residues in the CDR3. CDR1 and CDR2 from the germline V gene are DFQATT and SNEGSKA (reference sequence). The CDR3 DNA sequence: TGCAGTGCTAGCGGCTACGAGCAGTACTTC. Translated: CSASGYEQYF.

The V call is TRBV7-2, the J call TRBJ1-2; D not certain. V was trimmed by 2 bases and J by 0 bases, leaving 13 bases between them. This CDR3 is built from 16 residues. Germline V CDR1 and CDR2: SGHTA, FQGNSA. CDR3 coding DNA: TGTGCCAGCAGCTTAATTCCCCCCGACACTAACTATGGCTACACCTTC. Its translation: CASSLIPPDTNYGYTF.

The chain joins TRBV6-5 to TRBJ2-1, with TRBD1 identical over 7 bases. The germline CDR1 and CDR2 sequences are MNHEY and SVGAGI. With 4 bases clipped from V and 8 bases from J, the junction kept 2 bases outside the gene matches. This CDR3 has 12 amino acids. Written as DNA, the CDR3 is TGTGCCAGCAGTTTCACAGGGGATGAGCAGTTCTTC. Protein product: CASSFTGDEQFF.

This chain uses TRBV29-1 with TRBJ2-1, with 8 bases that match TRBD1. J gave up 12 bases and V 4 bases, and 11 bases lay outside the gene matches. CDR1 SQVTM and CDR2 ANQGSEA come from the germline V gene. The CDR3 runs 13 residues. CDR3 residues: CSVVGQETLGQFF. CDR3 in DNA: TGCAGCGTTGTGGGACAGGAGACCTTGGGGCAGTTCTTC.

The rearrangement links TRBV7-9 to TRBJ1-2; TRBD1 is a possible D gene (6 bases). The CDR3 has 14 amino acids. V lost 4 bases and J lost 5, with 14 bases in between. Per germline, CDR1 SEHNR and CDR2 FQNEAQ (reference sequence). DNA of the CDR3: TGTGCCAGCAGCTACAGGGAAGGGGTATATGGCTACACCTTC. Translating gives CASSYREGVYGYTF.

The CDR3 region is CASSQVRDRESYNEQFF. CDR3 in DNA: TGCGCCAGCAGCCAAGTCAGGGACAGGGAGTCCTACAATGAGCAGTTCTTC. The chain recombines TRBV4-1 with TRBJ2-1; 9 bases map to TRBD1. In germline, CDR1 is MGHRA, CDR2 YSYEKL. The CDR3 has 17 residues. J gave up 1 base and V 1 base, and 5 bases lay outside the gene matches.

J is TRBJ2-3 and V is TRBV5-1; 10 bases are shared with TRBD2. Trimming removed 2 bases from V and 2 bases from J; junction bases left unmatched: 8. The CDR3 is 17 residues long. The germline V gene has CDR1 SGHRS and CDR2 YFSETQ. For the CDR3, the DNA is TGCGCCAGCAGCTTCAATCCTACTAGCGGGACCACAGATACGCAGTATTTT. It encodes CASSFNPTSGTTDTQYF.

This rearrangement joins TRBV6-5 to TRBJ2-2; 10 bases map to TRBD1. Germline V gives CDR1 MNHEY, CDR2 SVGAGI. The trim removed 7 bases at V and 3 bases at J, leaving 5 bases unmatched. The length of the CDR3 is 15 residues. The CDR3 sequence: CASNTGTGDTGELFF. CDR3 nucleotides: TGTGCCAGCAACACCGGGACAGGGGACACCGGGGAGCTGTTTTTT.

The chain joins TRBV27 to TRBJ1-3, with D possibly TRBD1 on 5 matching bases. V was pared by 6 bases and J by 4 bases, with 10 bases between. The CDR3 spans 13 residues. CDR1 and CDR2 from the germline V gene are MNHEY and SMNVEV (reference sequence). CDR3 residues: CASRGLGGNTIYF. The CDR3 DNA is TGTGCCAGCAGGGGGCTCGGGGGAAACACCATATATTTT.

This clone was detected only once. The chain employs TRBV28 and TRBJ1-1; 7 bases match TRBD1. J gave up 0 bases and V 9 bases, and 10 bases lay outside the gene matches. Germline V gene data show CDR1 as MDHEN and CDR2 as SYDVKM. The CDR3 is 15 residues long. The CDR3 spells CASTGGDSMNTEAFF. CDR3 nucleotides: TGTGCCAGTACCGGCGGGGACAGCATGAACACTGAAGCTTTCTTT.

The V and J genes are TRBV4-1 and TRBJ1-1, with a weak D call TRBD1 (6 bases). This CDR3 has 15 residues. Trimming took 4 bases from V and 6 from J, leaving 18 bases between them. Germline V gene data show CDR1 as MGHRA and CDR2 as YSYEKL. DNA of the CDR3: TGCGCCAGCAGCCCAAACACAGGGTTTCCCCCTGAAGCTTTCTTT. Residues: CASSPNTGFPPEAFF.

This clone was observed a handful of times. The V call is TRBV6-5, the J call TRBJ2-6, with D perhaps matching TRBD1 (5 bases). Germline V lookup: CDR1 MNHEY, CDR2 SVGAGI. This CDR3 is built from 15 residues. With 7 bases removed from V and 0 bases from J, the gap between germline ends came to 10 bases. The CDR3 DNA sequence: TGTGCCAGCAACCCGACAGTCTCTGGGGCCAACGTCCTGACTTTC. Translating it yields CASNPTVSGANVLTF.

This CDR3 is CAISESGGLAITDTQYF. The CDR3 DNA reads as TGTGCCATCAGTGAGTCGGGCGGACTAGCGATAACAGATACGCAGTATTTT. The chain employs TRBV10-3 and TRBJ2-3; 9 bases fit TRBD2. CDR1 is ENHRY, CDR2 SYGVKD, per germline. The CDR3 totals 17 residues. J gave up 3 bases and V 0 bases, and 7 bases lay outside the gene matches.

V and J are TRBV7-8 and TRBJ2-7; 7 bases are shared with TRBD1. With 0 bases clipped from V and 3 bases from J, the junction kept 2 bases outside the gene matches. Germline V gene lookup returns CDR1 SGHVS and CDR2 FQNEAQ. The CDR3 extends over 14 amino acids. The CDR3 nucleotides read TGTGCCAGCAGCTTAGCCGGGACAGTCTACGAGCAGTACTTC. It translates to CASSLAGTVYEQYF.

The J gene is TRBJ1-2, the V gene TRBV7-9; a weak D match, TRBD1 (6 bases). The germline gives CDR1 SEHNR, CDR2 FQNEAQ (reference sequence). The CDR3 contains 12 residues. V was cut by 3 bases and J by 13 bases, with 15 bases left in between. The CDR3 DNA sequence: TGTGCCAGCAGCTTGGAGGACAGATACACCACCTTC. It codes for CASSLEDRYTTF.

The rearrangement uses TRBV5-5 and TRBJ2-4; TRBD1 agrees at 9 bases. Germline CDR1 and CDR2: SGHKS and YYEKEE (reference sequence). The trim removed 3 bases at V and 6 bases at J, leaving 7 bases unmatched. The CDR3 is 15 amino acids. CDR3: CASSSNRGLGNIQYF. The CDR3 DNA reads as TGTGCCAGCAGCTCAAACAGGGGGCTTGGAAACATTCAGTACTTC.

Only a few counts were recorded for this clone. This chain uses TRBV11-2 with TRBJ2-5, with D tentatively TRBD1 (6 bases). The DNA end is more similar to TRBJ2-7, so the J call may be wrong. This CDR3 region has 15 residues. Looked up from germline, CDR1 is SGHAT and CDR2 is FQNNGV. The CDR3 here is CASSPLGGWAYEQYF. In DNA, the CDR3 is TGTGCCAGCAGCCCCCTAGGGGGATGGGCCTACGAGCAGTACTTC.

The V gene is TRBV5-1, the J gene TRBJ2-1; TRBD2 matches 10 bases. V trimming: 0 bases; J trimming: 3 bases; junction bases outside the gene matches: 3. Germline CDR1 SGHRS, CDR2 YFSETQ. CDR3 length: 16 amino acids. Here the CDR3 reads CASSLVRTSGYNEQFF. In DNA form, the CDR3 reads TGCGCCAGCAGCTTGGTGCGGACTAGCGGCTACAATGAGCAGTTCTTC.

This sequence joins TRBV7-8 and TRBJ1-5; TRBD1 matches at 9 bases. The V gene end was trimmed by 3 bases and the J gene end by 6 bases; junction bases not matched to a gene: 3. Germline CDR1 reads SGHVS; CDR2 reads FQNEAQ. This CDR3 has 14 amino acids. CDR3 loop: CASSFGQGIQPQHF. The CDR3 coding sequence is TGTGCCAGCAGCTTCGGACAGGGGATTCAGCCCCAGCATTTT.